The rows below give T cell receptor beta chains drawn from one sample of a study of blood T cell repertoires in COVID-19. Generated by immunoSEQ multiplex PCR, the TCRdb table keeps only in-frame clones and is missing some. In the table there are about 230,000 clones, 84% of which are singletons. The sequencing input was peripheral blood. All receptors come from a woman between 35 and 50 years old who had recovered from COVID-19. Each CDR3 is given with its conserved first and last residue. D genes are given only for firm matches. The size of a clone is reported for some rows only, either as once, few or many, or as a class for expanded clones.

TRBV6-5	NA	NA	15	TRBJ1-4	TGTGCCAGCAGTTACCTGGACAGACCTAATGAAAAACTGTTTTTT	CASSYLDRPNEKLFF
TRBV28	NA	NA	12	TRBJ1-1	TGTGCCAACAGCCCGGGACATAGAGCGGCTTTCTTT	CANSPGHRAAFF
TRBV30	NA	NA	11	TRBJ1-2	TGTGCCTGGTCGACAGTGGGTGGCTACACCTTC	CAWSTVGGYTF
TRBV5-1	NA	NA	14	TRBJ1-4	TGCGCCAGCAGCTTGCAGGGTCAAGGTGAAAAACTGTTTTTT	CASSLQGQGEKLFF
TRBV11-3	NA	NA	15	TRBJ2-1	TGTGCCAGCAGCCCGGGACTTACGGTATACAATGAGCAGTTCTTC	CASSPGLTVYNEQFF
TRBV6-5	NA	few	13	TRBJ1-2	TGTGCCAGCAGCGAGGGAGGGGGCTATGGCTACACCTTC	CASSEGGGYGYTF
TRBV29-1	NA	NA	14	TRBJ1-1	TGCAGTGCGTTAGGTAGCCCGGGGAACACTGAAGCTTTCTTT	CSALGSPGNTEAFF
TRBV5-6	NA	NA	11	TRBJ2-7	TGTGCCAGCAGCTTCTTTTACGAGCAGTACTTC	CASSFFYEQYF
TRBV4-3	NA	NA	14	TRBJ1-2	TGCGCCAGCAGCCAAGAAGTGAGGGTGTGGGGCTACACCTTC	CASSQEVRVWGYTF
TRBV7-9	NA	NA	14	TRBJ1-4	TGTGCCAGCAGCTTGGGAGGATCGGATGAAAAACTGTTTTTT	CASSLGGSDEKLFF
TRBV3-1/TRBV3-2	NA	NA	14	TRBJ2-1	TGTGCCAGCAGCCAGTTTAGTTCCAACAATGAGCAGTTCTTC	CASSQFSSNNEQFF
TRBV29-1	NA	NA	12	TRBJ1-3	TGCAGCGTTACGGTCTCTGGAAACACCATATATTTT	CSVTVSGNTIYF
TRBV5-6	TRBD1	NA	13	TRBJ2-7	TGTGCCAGCAGCTTAAGGGGGCCCTACGAGCAGTACTTC	CASSLRGPYEQYF
TRBV7-2	NA	NA	14	TRBJ2-5	TGTGCCAGCAGCTTTTTCGGGGGCCAAGAGACCCAGTACTTC	CASSFFGGQETQYF
TRBV3-1/TRBV3-2	TRBD1	NA	13	TRBJ1-2	TGTGCCAGCAGCCCGCTGCAGGGGGATGGCTACACCTTC	CASSPLQGDGYTF
TRBV6-2/TRBV6-3	TRBD1	NA	15	TRBJ1-5	TGTGCCAGCAGCCCTCATGGGACAGACTATCAGCCCCAGCATTTT	CASSPHGTDYQPQHF
TRBV24-1	TRBD1	NA	14	TRBJ1-5	TGTGCCACCAGTGACAGGGACAGAAATCAGCCCCAGCATTTT	CATSDRDRNQPQHF
TRBV5-1	NA	many	17	TRBJ1-2	TGCGCCAGCAGCCAACTAGGGTTGGAGAGGGACTCCTATGGCTACACCTTC	CASSQLGLERDSYGYTF
TRBV12-5	TRBD2	NA	21	TRBJ2-3	TGTGCTAGTGGTTTGGTTCGATTAGGGACTAGCGGGGGGCCCCGCACAGATACGCAGTATTTT	CASGLVRLGTSGGPRTDTQYF
TRBV27	NA	NA	13	TRBJ2-3	TGTGCCAGCAGGCAGTTGTCCACAGATACGCAGTATTTT	CASRQLSTDTQYF
TRBV24-1	NA	NA	13	TRBJ2-1	TGTGCCACCAGCCGACAGGAGTACAATGAGCAGTTCTTC	CATSRQEYNEQFF
TRBV29-1	TRBD2	NA	17	TRBJ2-7	TGCAGCGTTGGGGGAGGGGTAGGAATCGGGAGCTCCTACGAGCAGTACTTC	CSVGGGVGIGSSYEQYF
TRBV29-1	NA	NA	12	TRBJ1-1	TGCAGCTTCTTTCAGGGGTCCACTGAAGCTTTCTTT	CSFFQGSTEAFF
TRBV9	TRBD1	NA	15	TRBJ1-2	TGTGCCAGCAGCGGGGGACAGCAACTAAACTATGGCTACACCTTC	CASSGGQQLNYGYTF
TRBV6-2/TRBV6-3	NA	NA	15	TRBJ1-6	TGTGCCAGCAGTTCGCCAGGCCTCTATAATTCACCCCTCCACTTT	CASSSPGLYNSPLHF
TRBV7-2	TRBD1	NA	15	TRBJ2-5	TGTGCCAGCAGCTTGGGGACAGGGGTAGGACAGACCCAGTACTTC	CASSLGTGVGQTQYF
TRBV6-5	TRBD1	NA	14	TRBJ1-1	TGTGCCAGCAGGGGGGACAGGAGCAACACTGAAGCTTTCTTT	CASRGDRSNTEAFF
TRBV5-1	NA	NA	13	TRBJ2-2	TGCGCCAGCAGCCTCCGGGGAGAGGGGGAGCTGTTTTTT	CASSLRGEGELFF
TRBV11-2	TRBD1	NA	15	TRBJ1-3	TGTGCCAGCAGCTGGGACAGGGGCTCTGGAAACACCATATATTTT	CASSWDRGSGNTIYF
TRBV19	TRBD1	NA	15	TRBJ1-6	TGTGCCAGTAGTCCCGGACAGGGAAGCCGTTCACCCCTCCACTTT	CASSPGQGSRSPLHF
TRBV19	NA	once	14	TRBJ1-2	TGTGCCAGTAGAAAGACAGGACCCCGCTATGGCTACACCTTC	CASRKTGPRYGYTF
TRBV6-5	NA	NA	14	TRBJ2-2	TGTGCCAGTAACCGGGACATTTCAGCCGGGGAGCTGTTTTTT	CASNRDISAGELFF
TRBV5-6	NA	NA	17	TRBJ1-5	TGTGCCAGCAGCACAACTCGATACAGAGTTCTCAATCAGCCCCAGCATTTT	CASSTTRYRVLNQPQHF
TRBV28	NA	NA	14	TRBJ1-6	TGTGCCAGCACCACTTGGGGGGATAATTCACCCCTCCACTTT	CASTTWGDNSPLHF
TRBV14	NA	NA	17	TRBJ1-6	TGTGCCAGCAGCCAAGATTTGCGGGGTCCTCCTAATTCACCCCTCCACTTT	CASSQDLRGPPNSPLHF
TRBV7-2	TRBD2	NA	15	TRBJ2-7	TGTGCCAGCAGCTCCACAGCTAGCGGGGGGTACGAGCAGTACTTC	CASSSTASGGYEQYF
TRBV2	NA	NA	13	TRBJ2-7	TGTGCCAGCAGTGTCCAGGACTCCTACGAGCAGTACTTC	CASSVQDSYEQYF
TRBV10-3	NA	NA	13	TRBJ1-1	TGTGCCATCAGTAGAACGGTCGGGATTGAAGCTTTCTTT	CAISRTVGIEAFF
TRBV7-9	TRBD1	NA	16	TRBJ2-1	TGTGCCAGCAGCGGCCGGGACAGGGGATCGGGCAATGAGCAGTTCTTC	CASSGRDRGSGNEQFF
TRBV6-2/TRBV6-3	NA	NA	16	TRBJ2-5	TGTGCCAGCAGTCCGAGAGGCGGGGGCCAGGGGGAGACCCAGTACTTC	CASSPRGGGQGETQYF
TRBV27	NA	NA	13	TRBJ2-7	TGTGCCAGCAGGCAAAACAGGGACTACGAGCAGTACTTC	CASRQNRDYEQYF
TRBV12-5	NA	NA	13	TRBJ2-2	TGTGCTAGTGGCAGATCAGGGGCTGGGGAGCTGTTTTTT	CASGRSGAGELFF